What follows are 9 T cell receptor beta chains derived from one specimen sequenced in a study of OX40 agonist ivuxolimab in advanced cancers. The assay was immunoSEQ multiplex PCR, and TCRdb's table has in-frame clones only and misses some. The sample lists more than 75,000 clones, 70% to 90% occurring once. Sequences were derived from CD4+ or CD8+ T cells sorted from blood, sampled in a trial of the OX40 agonist ivuxolimab. The receptors stem from an adult with an advanced solid tumor such as melanoma, head and neck, liver or kidney cancer.

This chain uses TRBV19 with TRBJ2-1; 12 positions match TRBD1. Germline trimming cut 6 bases from V and 6 bases from J; bases unmatched to any gene: 3. The CDR3 runs to 14 residues. Per the germline V gene, CDR1 is LNHDA and CDR2 is SQIVND (reference sequence). CDR3 residues: CASSGTGGGNEQFF. In DNA, the CDR3 is TGTGCCAGTAGCGGGACAGGGGGCGGCAATGAGCAGTTCTTC.

For the CDR3, the DNA is TGTGCCAGCTCACCGTCACCAACTAGAGTCCAAGAGACCCAGTACTTC. Translation: CASSPSPTRVQETQYF. The chain is built from TRBV18 and TRBJ2-5, with D perhaps TRBD2 (5 bases). Deletions cut 3 bases from V and 1 base from J, with 15 bases between. There are 16 residues in the CDR3. The germline V gene has CDR1 KGHSH and CDR2 LQKENI.

This chain connects TRBV6-6 to TRBJ2-7; TRBD2 might be the D (5 bases). The germline V gene encodes CDR1 MNHNY and CDR2 SVGAGI (reference sequence). The V end was cut by 6 bases, the J end by 3 bases, with 12 bases between. The CDR3 extends over 13 amino acids. CDR3 sequence: CASSSSLGYEQYF. CDR3 DNA: TGTGCCAGCAGCTCCTCACTAGGCTACGAGCAGTACTTC.

J is TRBJ2-7 and V is TRBV30; 8 bases are a match to TRBD1. Germline CDR1 reads GTSNPN; CDR2 reads SVGIG (reference sequence). This CDR3 is 15 amino acids long. J lost 2 bases, V lost 5 bases, and 11 bases had no gene match. The CDR3 nucleotides are TGTGCCTGGGGGGACCGGGACAGGAATACCTACGAGCAGTACTTC. It translates to CAWGDRDRNTYEQYF.

The chain couples TRBV6-6 to TRBJ2-7, with TRBD1 matching over 8 bases. The junction had 8 bases not matched to a gene; V was cut back by 7 bases and J by 0 bases. Germline-derived CDR1 and CDR2 are MNHNY and SVGAGI (reference sequence). The CDR3 length is 15 residues. CDR3 amino acids: CASNRQGLSSYEQYF. CDR3 sequence (DNA): TGTGCCAGCAATAGACAGGGGCTGAGCTCCTACGAGCAGTACTTC.

The CDR3 DNA is TGTGCCAGCTCACCCACTAGCGGGAGGTACGAGCAGTACTTC. Protein product: CASSPTSGRYEQYF. The chain recombines TRBV18 with TRBJ2-7, with TRBD2 matching over 12 bases. Germline V CDR1 and CDR2: KGHSH, LQKENI. The V and J ends lost 3 bases and 4 bases, in that order; junction bases with no gene match: 1. The CDR3 totals 14 residues.

This clone has just one count. The rearrangement uses TRBV5-1 and TRBJ2-1, with 11 bases matching TRBD2. Germline assignment: CDR1 SGHRS and CDR2 YFSETQ. V was pared by 3 bases and J by 4 bases, with 6 bases of the junction left unmatched. This CDR3 spans 16 amino acids. CDR3 in amino acids: CASSSAGLAVYNEQFF. DNA for the CDR3: TGCGCCAGCAGCTCGGCGGGACTAGCGGTATACAATGAGCAGTTCTTC.

The chain has TRBV5-1 and TRBJ2-1; 10 bases agree with TRBD2. The CDR3 has 15 amino acids. Germline CDR1 SGHRS, CDR2 YFSETQ. V was clipped by 1 base and J by 5 bases; unmatched bases: 3. As DNA, the CDR3 is TGCGCCAGCAGCTTGACTAGCGGGAATCACAATGAGCAGTTCTTC. This translates into CASSLTSGNHNEQFF.

This chain connects TRBV5-8 to TRBJ2-5; 9 bases are shared with TRBD2. Trimming took 0 bases from V and 5 from J; bases not matched to a gene: 8. The V gene's germline CDR1 is SGHTS and CDR2 YDEGEE. The CDR3 has 16 amino acids. CDR3 region: CASSLVGSGSQETQYF. The CDR3 DNA follows: TGTGCCAGCAGCTTGGTCGGTAGCGGGAGCCAGGAGACCCAGTACTTC.